This paragraph reports one T cell receptor (beta chain). It lacks a known antigen. From each donor, an approximately 2.3 ml peripheral blood sample was collected into PAXgene tubes and kept at -80 degrees C. Total RNA was isolated from whole blood with the PAXgene blood miRNA kit on an automated QIAcube, without T cell sorting. Peripheral blood from monozygotic twin pairs who were concordant or discordant for inflammatory bowel disease underwent deep TCRalpha and TCRbeta repertoire profiling using unique molecular barcoding. Smoking habits were recorded for all twin pairs, and individuals were classified as current, former or never smokers. Libraries were made using 5' RACE. Preparation of each TCR library used about 3,200 ng of total RNA. For each sample, cDNA was synthesized in eight separate reactions using SMARTScribe reverse transcriptase. During cDNA synthesis, template switching introduced unique molecular identifiers that contained a 6-nucleotide sample barcode. TCRalpha and TCRbeta cDNA was amplified by two nested PCRs of approximately 17 and 9 cycles, with bead purification after each PCR. Before amplification, the cDNA was treated with uracil DNA-glycosylase and purified using the QIAquick PCR purification kit. The second PCR added Illumina TruSeq-compatible adapters along with sample-specific barcodes. TapeStation and Qubit were used to check library quality and concentration, and 5 to 6.5 ng of each library went into the pool. Pooled libraries were sequenced on an Illumina HiSeq2500 single-index Rapid Run with 2 x 100 bp reads and custom sequencing primers. On the study's bioinformatics: MiGEC version 1.2.6 was used for UMI-based consensus assembly, which corrected PCR and sequencing errors. V(D)J alignment, clonotype assembly and CDR3 extraction were performed with MiXCR version 2.1.1. To normalise gene usage, clonotype sharing and MAIT/NKT TCR abundance, the top 1000, 10 000 and 20 000 clonotypes in each sample were analysed. Diversity was computed as the inverse Simpson index with the vegan R package after downsampling to 27 000 UMIs. Paired Mann-Whitney U tests were applied to discordant twin pairs, and Benjamini-Hochberg correction was used for multiple testing. With the reads reprocessed by TCRdb, a single entry stands for each CDR3 protein sequence and no DNA is reported. The V and J calls and clone size come from TCRdb's table, not from the authors' own analysis. In this sample's table one finds approximately 400,000 distinct CDR3 sequences. Of the sample, about 2.2% falls within the top ten clones.

The sample comes from a study of monozygotic twins with inflammatory bowel disease (dated by TCRdb to the late 2010s). Notes on the research overall: In total, roughly 28 monozygotic twin pairs made up the full study: 19 Danish pairs, all IBD-discordant, plus nine German pairs, of which four were IBD-concordant and five were IBD-discordant. The search for disease-associated traits relied mainly on comparing, within discordant pairs, IBD patients with their genetically identical healthy co-twins. Each individual had, on average, about 151 000 unique TCRalpha sequences and 181 000 unique TCRbeta sequences available for analysis. The paper as a whole reports these results and caveats: Because patients received different immunosuppressive treatments, the repertoires may have picked up extra background noise and variability between individuals. The analysis was unable to tell apart different T cell subtypes. A decrease in TCRbeta repertoire diversity, as measured by inverse Simpson index, was observed in IBD patients compared with their healthy co-twins. The results gave no support for a single strong signal or clonotype linked to IBD. Repertoire similarity did not differ between concordant and discordant twins, possibly due to limited statistical power. Compared with healthy twins, IBD patients shared fewer clonotypes with other individuals, and the difference was most pronounced in patients with signs of disease activity.

The germline V gene (reference sequence) supplies CDR1 DFQATT and CDR2 SNEGSKA. From cysteine to phenylalanine, the CDR3 is 16 amino acids long. No nucleotide data were recorded. The rearrangement joined TRBV20-1 to TRBJ2-7; lacking DNA, the TRBD2 call made by TCRdb goes unchecked. The clonotype was recovered from a human donor with ulcerative colitis or Crohn's disease, or a healthy co-twin of an affected twin (not recorded which). Sequencing was done on a sample of blood. The CDR3 protein: CSARDYQRGGRYEQYF.